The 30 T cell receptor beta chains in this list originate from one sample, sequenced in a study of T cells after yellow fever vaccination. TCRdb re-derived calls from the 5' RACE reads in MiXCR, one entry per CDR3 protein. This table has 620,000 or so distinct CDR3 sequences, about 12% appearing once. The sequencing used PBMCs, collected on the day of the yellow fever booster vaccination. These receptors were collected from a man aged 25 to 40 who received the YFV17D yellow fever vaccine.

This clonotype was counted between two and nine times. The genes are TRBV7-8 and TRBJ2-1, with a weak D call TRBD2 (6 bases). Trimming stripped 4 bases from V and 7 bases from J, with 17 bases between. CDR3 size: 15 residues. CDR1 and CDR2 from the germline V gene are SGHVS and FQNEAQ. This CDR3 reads CASSWKRALLNEQFF. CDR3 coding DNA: TGTGCCAGCAGCTGGAAGCGGGCACTTCTGAATGAGCAGTTCTTC.

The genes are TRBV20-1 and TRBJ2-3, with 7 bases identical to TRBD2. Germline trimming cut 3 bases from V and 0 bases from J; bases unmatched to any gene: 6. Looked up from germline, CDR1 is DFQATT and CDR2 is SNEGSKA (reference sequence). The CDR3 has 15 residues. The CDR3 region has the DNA TGCAGTGCTAGCCTAGCGGAGACTAGCACAGATACGCAGTATTTT. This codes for CSASLAETSTDTQYF.

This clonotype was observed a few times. CDR3 sequence: CASSQGGTRNEQFF. CDR3 in DNA: TGTGCCAGCAGCCAAGGTGGGACTAGGAATGAGCAGTTCTTC. This chain connects TRBV14 to TRBJ2-1, with 8 bases aligning to TRBD2. Germline-derived CDR1 and CDR2 are SGHDN and FVKESK. The V gene end was trimmed by 1 base and the J gene end by 7 bases; junction bases not matched to a gene: 3. The CDR3 is made up of 14 amino acids.

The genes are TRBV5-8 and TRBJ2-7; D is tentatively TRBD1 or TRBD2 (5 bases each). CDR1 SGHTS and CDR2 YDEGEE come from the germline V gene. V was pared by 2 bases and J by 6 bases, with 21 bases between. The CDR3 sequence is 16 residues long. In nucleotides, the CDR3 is TGTGCCAGCAGCTTTGAGAGCGGTAACGGGACCGCCGAGCAGTACTTC. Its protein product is CASSFESGNGTAEQYF.

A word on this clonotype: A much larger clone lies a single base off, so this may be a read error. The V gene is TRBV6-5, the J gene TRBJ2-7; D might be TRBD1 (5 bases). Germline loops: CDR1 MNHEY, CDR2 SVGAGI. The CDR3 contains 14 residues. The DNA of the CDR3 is TGTGACAGCAGTTACCTCACAGGCTCCTACGAGCAGTACTTC. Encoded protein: CDSSYLTGSYEQYF.

CDR3 sequence: CASSRRPMELFF. CDR3 coding DNA: TGTGCCAGCAGCCGACGACCTATGGAGCTTTTCTTT. The chain uses TRBV7-9 and TRBJ1-1; no firm D call. CDR1 and CDR2 from the germline V gene are SEHNR and FQNEAQ (reference sequence). Deletions cut 5 bases from V and 13 bases from J, with 17 bases between. CDR3 length: 12 amino acids.

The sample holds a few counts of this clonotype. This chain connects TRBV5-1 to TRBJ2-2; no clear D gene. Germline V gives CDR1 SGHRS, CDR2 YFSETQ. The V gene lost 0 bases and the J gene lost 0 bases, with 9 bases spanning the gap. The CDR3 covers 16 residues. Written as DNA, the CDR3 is TGCGCCAGCAGCTTGGAGGTGGGATCGAACACCGGGGAGCTGTTTTTT. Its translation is CASSLEVGSNTGELFF. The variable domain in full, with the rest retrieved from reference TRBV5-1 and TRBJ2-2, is KAGVTQTPRYLIKTRGQQVTLSCSPISGHRSVSWYQQTPGQGLQFLFEYFSETQRNKGNFPGRFSGRQFSNSRSEMNVSTLELGDSALYLCASSLEVGSNTGELFFGEGSRLTVL.

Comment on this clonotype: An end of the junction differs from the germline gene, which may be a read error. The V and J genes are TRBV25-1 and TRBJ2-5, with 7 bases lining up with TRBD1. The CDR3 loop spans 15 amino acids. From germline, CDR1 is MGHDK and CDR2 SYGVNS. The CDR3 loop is CASSESGQLQKTQYF. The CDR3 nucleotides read TGTGCCAGCAGTGAGTCGGGACAGCTCCAAAAGACCCAGTACTTC.

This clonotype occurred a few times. As DNA, the CDR3 is TGTGCCAGCAGCTCCCTCCGGTCGAACACCGGGGAGCTGTTTTTT. Residues: CASSSLRSNTGELFF. This chain connects TRBV7-9 to TRBJ2-2; the D is unclear. The germline CDR1 and CDR2 sequences are SEHNR and FQNEAQ (reference sequence). The V gene lost 4 bases and the J gene lost 0 bases, with 9 bases spanning the gap. This CDR3 region has 15 residues.

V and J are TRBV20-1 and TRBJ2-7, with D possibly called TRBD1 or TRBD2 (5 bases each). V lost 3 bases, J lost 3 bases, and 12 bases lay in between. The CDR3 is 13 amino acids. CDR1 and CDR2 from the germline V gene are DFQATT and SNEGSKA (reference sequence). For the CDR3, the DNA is TGCAGTGCTAGGATTTTGGGGGACTACGAGCAGTACTTC. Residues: CSARILGDYEQYF.

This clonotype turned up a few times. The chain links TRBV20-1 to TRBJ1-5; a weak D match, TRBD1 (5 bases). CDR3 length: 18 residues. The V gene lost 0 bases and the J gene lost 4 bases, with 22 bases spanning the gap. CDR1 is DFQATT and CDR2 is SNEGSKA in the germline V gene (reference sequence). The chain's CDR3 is CSARDEGRNRLGNQPQHF. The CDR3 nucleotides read TGCAGTGCTAGAGATGAAGGGAGAAACAGGCTGGGGAATCAGCCCCAGCATTTT.

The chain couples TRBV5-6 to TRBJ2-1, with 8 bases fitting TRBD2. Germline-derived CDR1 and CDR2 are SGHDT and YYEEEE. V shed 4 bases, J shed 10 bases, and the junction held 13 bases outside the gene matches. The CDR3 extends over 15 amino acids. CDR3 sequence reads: CASSVSAAGAREQFF. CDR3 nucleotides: TGTGCCAGCAGCGTATCAGCAGCGGGAGCGCGGGAGCAGTTCTTC.

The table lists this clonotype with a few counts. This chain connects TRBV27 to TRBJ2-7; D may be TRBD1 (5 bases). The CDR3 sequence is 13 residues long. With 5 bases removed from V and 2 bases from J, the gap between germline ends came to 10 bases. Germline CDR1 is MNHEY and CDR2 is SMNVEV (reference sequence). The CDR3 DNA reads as TGTGCCAGCAGTCACGGACAACCCTACGAGCAGTACTTC. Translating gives CASSHGQPYEQYF.

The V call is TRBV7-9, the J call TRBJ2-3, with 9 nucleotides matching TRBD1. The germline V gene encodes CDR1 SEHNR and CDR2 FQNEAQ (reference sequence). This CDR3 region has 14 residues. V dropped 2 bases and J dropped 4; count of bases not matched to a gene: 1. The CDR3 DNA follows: TGTGCCAGCAGCTTATGGACAGGGGCAGATACGCAGTATTTT. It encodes CASSLWTGADTQYF.

In nucleotides, the CDR3 is TGTGCCAGCAGCCAGTCGTATTTAGCGGGAGGAACCTACAATGAGCAGTTCTTC. Protein product: CASSQSYLAGGTYNEQFF. The rearrangement uses TRBV7-3 and TRBJ2-1, with 10 bases lining up with TRBD2. The length of the CDR3 is 18 residues. Per the germline V gene, CDR1 is SGHTA and CDR2 is FQGTGA. The ends lost 5 bases at V and 2 bases at J; junction bases unmatched: 12.

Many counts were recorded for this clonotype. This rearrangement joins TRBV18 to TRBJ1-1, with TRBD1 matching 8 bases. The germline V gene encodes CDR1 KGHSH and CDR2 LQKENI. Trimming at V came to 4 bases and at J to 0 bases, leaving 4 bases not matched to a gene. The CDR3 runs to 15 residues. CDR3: CASSRQGWMNTEAFF. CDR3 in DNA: TGTGCCAGCTCACGACAGGGGTGGATGAACACTGAAGCTTTCTTT. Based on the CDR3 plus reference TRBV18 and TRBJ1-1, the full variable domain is NAGVMQNPRHLVRRRGQEARLRCSPMKGHSHVYWYRQLPEEGLKFMVYLQKENIIDESGMPKERFSAEFPKEGPSILRIQQVVRGDSAAYFCASSRQGWMNTEAFFGQGTRLTVV.

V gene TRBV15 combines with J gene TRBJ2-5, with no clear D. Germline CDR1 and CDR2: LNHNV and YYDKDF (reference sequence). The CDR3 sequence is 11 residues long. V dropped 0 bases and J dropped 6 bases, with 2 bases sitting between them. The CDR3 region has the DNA TGTGCCACCAGCAGAGAAAAGACCCAGTACTTC. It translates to CATSREKTQYF.

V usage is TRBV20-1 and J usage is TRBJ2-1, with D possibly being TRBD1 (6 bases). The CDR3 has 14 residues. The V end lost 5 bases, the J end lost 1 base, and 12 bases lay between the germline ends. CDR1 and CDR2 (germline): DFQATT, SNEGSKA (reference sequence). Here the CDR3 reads CSAAGDVSYNEQFF. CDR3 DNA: TGCAGTGCTGCAGGGGATGTTTCCTACAATGAGCAGTTCTTC.

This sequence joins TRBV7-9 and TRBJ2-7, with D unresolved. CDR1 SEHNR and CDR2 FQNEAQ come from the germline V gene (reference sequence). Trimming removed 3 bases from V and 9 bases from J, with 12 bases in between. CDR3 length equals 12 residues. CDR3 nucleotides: TGTGCCAGCAGCTTCCGTGGACGCGGGCAGTACTTC. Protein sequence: CASSFRGRGQYF.

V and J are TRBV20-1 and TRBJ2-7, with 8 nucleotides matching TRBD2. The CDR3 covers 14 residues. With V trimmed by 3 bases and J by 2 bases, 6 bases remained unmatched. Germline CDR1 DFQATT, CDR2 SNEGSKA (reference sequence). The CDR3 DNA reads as TGCAGTGCTAGGCTAGCGGGCTCCGCCTACGAGCAGTACTTC. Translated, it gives CSARLAGSAYEQYF.

This CDR3 reads CASQPGGYTDTQYF. The DNA of the CDR3 is TGTGCCAGTCAACCGGGAGGGTACACAGATACGCAGTATTTT. The V call is TRBV25-1, the J call TRBJ2-3, with 8 nucleotides matching TRBD2. The V gene end was trimmed by 9 bases and the J gene end by 2 bases; junction bases not matched to a gene: 7. Per germline, CDR1 MGHDK and CDR2 SYGVNS. The CDR3 has 14 residues.

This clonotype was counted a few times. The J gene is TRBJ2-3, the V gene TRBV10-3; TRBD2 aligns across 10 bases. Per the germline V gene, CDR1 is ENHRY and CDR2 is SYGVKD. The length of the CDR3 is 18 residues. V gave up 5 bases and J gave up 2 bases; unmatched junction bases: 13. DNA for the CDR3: TGTGCCATCAGTCGAGGTTTTAACGGACTAGCGGCCACAGATACGCAGTATTTT. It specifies CAISRGFNGLAATDTQYF.

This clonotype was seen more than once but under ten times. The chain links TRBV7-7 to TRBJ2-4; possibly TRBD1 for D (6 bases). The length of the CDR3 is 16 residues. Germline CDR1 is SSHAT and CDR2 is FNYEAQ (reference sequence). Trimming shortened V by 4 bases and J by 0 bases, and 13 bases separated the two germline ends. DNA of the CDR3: TGTGCCAGCAGCTCCTCAGGGGAAATAGCCAAAAACATTCAGTACTTC. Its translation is CASSSSGEIAKNIQYF.

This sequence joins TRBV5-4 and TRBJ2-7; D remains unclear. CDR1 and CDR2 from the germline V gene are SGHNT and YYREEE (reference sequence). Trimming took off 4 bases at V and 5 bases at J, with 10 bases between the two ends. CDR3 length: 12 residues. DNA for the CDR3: TGTGCCAGCAGCCTCCTCGACCACGAGCAGTACTTC. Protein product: CASSLLDHEQYF.

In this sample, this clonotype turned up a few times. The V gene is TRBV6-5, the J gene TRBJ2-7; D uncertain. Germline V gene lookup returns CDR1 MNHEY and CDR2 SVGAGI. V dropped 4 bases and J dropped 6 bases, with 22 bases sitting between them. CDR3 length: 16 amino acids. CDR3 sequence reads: CASSLTLSPDILEQYF. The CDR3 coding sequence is TGTGCCAGCAGTTTAACCCTCAGCCCGGATATTCTCGAGCAGTACTTC.

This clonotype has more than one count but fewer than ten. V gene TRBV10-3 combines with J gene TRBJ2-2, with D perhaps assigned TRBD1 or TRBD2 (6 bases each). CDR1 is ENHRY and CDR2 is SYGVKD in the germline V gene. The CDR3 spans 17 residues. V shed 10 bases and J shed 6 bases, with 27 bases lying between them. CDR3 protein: CATHGGRSSSFSGELFF. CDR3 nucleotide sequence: TGTGCCACCCATGGGGGGCGCAGTTCAAGCTTCTCCGGGGAGCTGTTTTTT.

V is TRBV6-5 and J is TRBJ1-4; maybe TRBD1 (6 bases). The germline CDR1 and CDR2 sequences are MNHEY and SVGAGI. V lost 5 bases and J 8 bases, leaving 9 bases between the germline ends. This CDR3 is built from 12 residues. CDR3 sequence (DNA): TGTGCCAGCAGTACCAGGGGCGAAAAACTGTTTTTT. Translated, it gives CASSTRGEKLFF.

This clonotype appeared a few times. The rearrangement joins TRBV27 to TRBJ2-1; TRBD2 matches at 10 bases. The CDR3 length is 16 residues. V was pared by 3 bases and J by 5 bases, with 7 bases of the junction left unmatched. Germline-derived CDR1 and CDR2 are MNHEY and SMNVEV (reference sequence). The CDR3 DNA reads TGTGCCAGCAGTTTGGCTAGCGGGAGTCGAAACAATGAGCAGTTCTTC. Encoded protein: CASSLASGSRNNEQFF.

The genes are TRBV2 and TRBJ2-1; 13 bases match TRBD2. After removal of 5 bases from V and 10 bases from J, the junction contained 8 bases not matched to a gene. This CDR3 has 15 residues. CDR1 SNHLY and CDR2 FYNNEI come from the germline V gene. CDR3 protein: CASSQLAGGPREQFF. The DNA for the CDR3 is TGTGCCAGCAGTCAACTAGCGGGAGGGCCACGGGAGCAGTTCTTC.

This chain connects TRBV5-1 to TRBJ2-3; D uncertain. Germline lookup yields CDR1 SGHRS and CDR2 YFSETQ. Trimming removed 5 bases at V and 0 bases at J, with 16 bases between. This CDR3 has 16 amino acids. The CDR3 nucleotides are TGCGCCAGCAGTCCGGCGGCGGCGCTTAGCACAGATACGCAGTATTTT. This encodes CASSPAAALSTDTQYF.